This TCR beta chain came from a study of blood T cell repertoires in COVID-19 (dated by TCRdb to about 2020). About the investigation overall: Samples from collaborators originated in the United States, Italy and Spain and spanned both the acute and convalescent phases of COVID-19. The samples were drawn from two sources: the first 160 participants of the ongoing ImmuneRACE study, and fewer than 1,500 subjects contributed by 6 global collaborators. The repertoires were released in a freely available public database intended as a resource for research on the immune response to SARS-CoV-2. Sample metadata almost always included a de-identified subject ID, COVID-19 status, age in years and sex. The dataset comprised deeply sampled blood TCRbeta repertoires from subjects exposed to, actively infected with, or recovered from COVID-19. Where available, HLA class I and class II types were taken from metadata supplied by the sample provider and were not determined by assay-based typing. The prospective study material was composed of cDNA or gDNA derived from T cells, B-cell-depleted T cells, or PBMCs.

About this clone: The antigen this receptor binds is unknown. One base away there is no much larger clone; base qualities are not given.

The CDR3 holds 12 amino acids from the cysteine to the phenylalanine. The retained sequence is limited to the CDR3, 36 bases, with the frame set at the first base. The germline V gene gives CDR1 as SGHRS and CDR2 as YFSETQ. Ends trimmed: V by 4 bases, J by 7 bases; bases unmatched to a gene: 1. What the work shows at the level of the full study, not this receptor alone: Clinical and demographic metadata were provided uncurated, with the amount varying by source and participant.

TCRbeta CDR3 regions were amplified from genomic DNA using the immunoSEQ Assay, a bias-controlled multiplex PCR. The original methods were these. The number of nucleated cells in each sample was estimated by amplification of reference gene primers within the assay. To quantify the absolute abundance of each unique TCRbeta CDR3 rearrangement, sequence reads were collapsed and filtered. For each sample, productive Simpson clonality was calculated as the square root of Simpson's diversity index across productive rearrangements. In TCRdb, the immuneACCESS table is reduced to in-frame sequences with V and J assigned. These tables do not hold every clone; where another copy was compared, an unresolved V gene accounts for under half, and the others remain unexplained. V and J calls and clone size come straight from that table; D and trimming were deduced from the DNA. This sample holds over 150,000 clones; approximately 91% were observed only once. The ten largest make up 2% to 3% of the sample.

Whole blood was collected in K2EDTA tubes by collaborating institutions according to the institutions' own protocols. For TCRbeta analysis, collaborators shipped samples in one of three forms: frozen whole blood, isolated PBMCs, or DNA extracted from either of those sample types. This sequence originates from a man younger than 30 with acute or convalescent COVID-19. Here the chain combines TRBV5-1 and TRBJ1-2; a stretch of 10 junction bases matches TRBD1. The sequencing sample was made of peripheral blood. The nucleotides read TGCGCCAGCAGCGGGACAGGGGTTGGCTACACCTTC. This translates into CASSGTGVGYTF.